This record concerns one TCR beta chain sequence. Its antigen is still unknown. The junction shows a germline mismatch at one end, possibly a read error. This specimen comes from a study of identical twins. The CDR3 consists of 16 residues. Germline V gene sequence: CDR1 LNHDA, CDR2 SQIVND (reference sequence). TCRdb analysed the 5' RACE reads with MiXCR anew, one entry per CDR3 protein. Found here are 1.5 million to 2 million distinct CDR3 sequences, around 29% of them singletons; the top ten hold approximately 0.25%. Overall study results and limits: The abundant beta clonotypes from cord blood had fewer insertions, and memory repertoires had none of this. Conclusions relied on cross-sectional statistical analysis, not following the same donors.

The sequence derives from a newborn girl in good health. The sample comprised cord blood. The chain uses TRBV19 and TRBJ2-1; D unresolved. The DNA for the CDR3 is TGTGCCAGCAGCAATGCTCCGCCAGGCTCCCACAATGAGCAGTTCTTC. Translating gives CASSNAPPGSHNEQFF. Variable domain in full (rest from reference TRBV19 and TRBJ2-1): DGGITQSPKYLFRKEGQNVTLSCEQNLNHDAMYWYRQDPGQGLRLIYYSQIVNDFQKGDIAEGYSVSREKKESFPLTVTSAQKNPTAFYLCASSNAPPGSHNEQFFGPGTRLTVL.